The source of this T cell receptor (beta chain) is a study of T cell responses to AZD1222 COVID-19 vaccine. Measured with immunoSEQ multiplex PCR; TCRdb has only the in-frame clones, and not every one. Of fewer than 110,000 clones detected, about 85% appear once; the ten largest clones hold around 4.7%. Whole-study results and caveats: CD4 TCRs covered the whole spike, strongest at regions 160-218 and 743-854. Epitopes outside B.1.351 and B.1.1.7 mutated regions reportedly drew nearly half of spike TCRs.

Pooling was applied to second doses at about 4 or about 12 weeks. Trimming pared 6 bases from V and 7 bases from J, leaving 18 bases between. The CDR3 totals 14 residues. Germline V lookup: CDR1 SEHNR, CDR2 FQNEAQ (reference sequence). In the case of this clone: Its specificity is unknown.

This rearrangement joins TRBV7-9 to TRBJ1-2; tentatively, D is TRBD1 (5 bases). The sample was peripheral blood, taken 28 days after the second AZD1222 dose. The receptor was derived from an adult who received the AZD1222 COVID-19 vaccine. CDR3 nucleotides: TGTGCCAGCAGGCCCGGGACGGTCTTCGCTGGCTACACCTTC. Translating gives CASRPGTVFAGYTF.